These T cell receptor beta chains were read from a single sample in a study of early T cells in non-severe SARS-CoV-2 infection. From the 5' RACE reads, TCRdb called clonotypes with MiXCR, one entry per CDR3 protein. Here the sample spans over 85,000 distinct CDR3 sequences, roughly 12% being singletons. Sequencing used whole blood, obtained at baseline. These receptors were collected from an adult who was a healthcare worker with PCR-confirmed SARS-CoV-2 infection or an uninfected control (not recorded which). Each CDR3 is given without its conserved first and last residue. D genes are given only for firm matches. Clone size is given for some rows only: seen once, a few or many times, or a class if the clone is expanded.

abundance: many
v_gene: TRBV12-3/TRBV12-4
j_gene: TRBJ1-5
d_gene: NA
CDR3aa: ASSLQQSQPQH

abundance: many
v_gene: TRBV29-1
j_gene: TRBJ2-2
d_gene: TRBD2
CDR3aa: SVERLAGADTGELF

abundance: NA
v_gene: TRBV2
j_gene: TRBJ1-5
d_gene: NA
CDR3aa: ASRVSYSNQPQH

abundance: many
v_gene: TRBV28
j_gene: TRBJ2-1
d_gene: TRBD1
CDR3aa: ATQQGASNEQF

abundance: NA
v_gene: TRBV13
j_gene: TRBJ2-7
d_gene: NA
CDR3aa: ASSPPGRHEQY

abundance: NA
v_gene: TRBV2
j_gene: TRBJ2-1
d_gene: TRBD2
CDR3aa: ASSVTLARNEQF

abundance: NA
v_gene: TRBV19
j_gene: TRBJ1-2
d_gene: TRBD1
CDR3aa: ASSRQGPGYT

abundance: NA
v_gene: TRBV19
j_gene: TRBJ2-1
d_gene: NA
CDR3aa: ASSLTGAPYNEQF

abundance: NA
v_gene: TRBV18
j_gene: TRBJ2-1
d_gene: TRBD1
CDR3aa: ASSPQGARDEQF

abundance: few
v_gene: TRBV3-1
j_gene: TRBJ2-7
d_gene: NA
CDR3aa: ASSHLDRFYEQY

abundance: NA
v_gene: TRBV6-6
j_gene: TRBJ1-1
d_gene: NA
CDR3aa: ASSYESTEAF

abundance: many
v_gene: TRBV20-1
j_gene: TRBJ1-5
d_gene: NA
CDR3aa: SARRGESQPQH

abundance: few
v_gene: TRBV19
j_gene: TRBJ1-2
d_gene: NA
CDR3aa: ASSDGQLYGYT

abundance: NA
v_gene: TRBV10-2
j_gene: TRBJ2-5
d_gene: TRBD1
CDR3aa: ASSETDRGRETQY

abundance: NA
v_gene: TRBV4-1
j_gene: TRBJ2-2
d_gene: TRBD2
CDR3aa: ASSQDGSGRLTGELF

abundance: few
v_gene: TRBV29-1
j_gene: TRBJ1-1
d_gene: NA
CDR3aa: SARQARNTEAF